This T cell receptor (beta chain) was profiled in a study of post-analysis software for immune sequencing data. The CDR3 is 15 residues long. Germline-derived CDR1 and CDR2 are LGHNT and FRNRAP. The TCR beta cDNA libraries contained unique molecular identifiers. TCRdb analysed the PCR reads with MiXCR anew, one entry per CDR3 protein. This sample has hundreds of thousands of distinct CDR3 sequences, with roughly 50% found just once. Study findings and constraints: Compared with controls, patients showed significantly lower normalized Chao1 diversity. When patients were compared with controls, 4 or 5 TRBV segments were more frequent, TRBV5-6, TRBV5-1 and TRBV20-1 among them. Co-batched samples clustered tightly together by F measure.

As for this clonotype: Antigen: not known.

The source material was blood. The chain is built from TRBV12-5 and TRBJ2-7; D is unclear. TRBJ2-5 explains the end of the DNA better; the J call may be wrong. This clonotype was obtained from a girl between 5 and 17 years old with multiple sclerosis. The CDR3 is CASGLVGRFRETQYF. CDR3 nucleotides: TGTGCTAGTGGTTTGGTAGGGCGGTTTCGAGAGACCCAGTACTTC.